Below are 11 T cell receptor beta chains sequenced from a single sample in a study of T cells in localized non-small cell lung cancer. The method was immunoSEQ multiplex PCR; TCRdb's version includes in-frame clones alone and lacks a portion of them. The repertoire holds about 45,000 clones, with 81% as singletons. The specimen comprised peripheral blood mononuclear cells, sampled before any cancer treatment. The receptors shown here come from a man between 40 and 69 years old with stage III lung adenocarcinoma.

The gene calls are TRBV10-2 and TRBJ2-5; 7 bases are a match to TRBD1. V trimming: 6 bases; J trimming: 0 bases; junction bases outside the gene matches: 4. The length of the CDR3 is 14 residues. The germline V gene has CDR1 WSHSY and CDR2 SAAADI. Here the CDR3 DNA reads TGCGCCAGCAGATCCGACAGGGACCAAGAGACCCAGTACTTC. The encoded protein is CASRSDRDQETQYF.

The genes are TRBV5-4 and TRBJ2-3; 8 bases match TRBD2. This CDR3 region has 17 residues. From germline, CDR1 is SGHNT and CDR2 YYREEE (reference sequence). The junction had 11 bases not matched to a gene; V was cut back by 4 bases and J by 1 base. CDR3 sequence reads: CASSRSGTRSGTDTQYF. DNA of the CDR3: TGTGCCAGCAGCCGCTCCGGGACTAGATCGGGCACAGATACGCAGTATTTT.

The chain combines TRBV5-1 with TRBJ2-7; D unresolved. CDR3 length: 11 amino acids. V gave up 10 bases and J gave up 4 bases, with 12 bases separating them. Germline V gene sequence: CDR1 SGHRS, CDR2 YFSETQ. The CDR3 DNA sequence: TGCGCCTCCCGTAGCCAGTACGAGCAGTACTTC. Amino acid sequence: CASRSQYEQYF.

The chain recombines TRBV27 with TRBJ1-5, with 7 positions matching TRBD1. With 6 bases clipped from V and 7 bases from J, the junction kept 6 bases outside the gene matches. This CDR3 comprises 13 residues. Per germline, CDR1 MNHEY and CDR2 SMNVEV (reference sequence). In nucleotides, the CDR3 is TGTGCCAGCAGGCAGGGGGATCGACAGCCCCAGCATTTT. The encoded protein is CASRQGDRQPQHF.

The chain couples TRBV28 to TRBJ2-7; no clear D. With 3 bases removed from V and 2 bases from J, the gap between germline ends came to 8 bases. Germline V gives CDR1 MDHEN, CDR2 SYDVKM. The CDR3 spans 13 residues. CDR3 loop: CASSFPPTYEQYF. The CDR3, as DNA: TGTGCCAGCAGTTTCCCCCCGACCTACGAGCAGTACTTC. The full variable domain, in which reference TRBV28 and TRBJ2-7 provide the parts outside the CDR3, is DVKVTQSSRYLVKRTGEKVFLECVQDMDHENMFWYRQDPGLGLRLIYFSYDVKMKEKGDIPEGYSVSREKKERFSLILESASTNQTSMYLCASSFPPTYEQYFGPGTRLTVT.

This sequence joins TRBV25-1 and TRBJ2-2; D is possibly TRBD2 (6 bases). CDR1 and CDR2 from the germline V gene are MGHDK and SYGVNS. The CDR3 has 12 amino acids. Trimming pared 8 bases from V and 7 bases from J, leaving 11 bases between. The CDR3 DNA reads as TGTGCCAGCTCTCGGGACTTCGGGGAGCTGTTTTTT. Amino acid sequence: CASSRDFGELFF.

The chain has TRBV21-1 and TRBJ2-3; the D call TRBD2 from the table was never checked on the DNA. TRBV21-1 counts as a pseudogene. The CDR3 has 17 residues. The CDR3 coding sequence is TGTGCCAGCAGCCCAGAAAAGGCGGGGGGGCTCGACTATACGCAGTATTTT. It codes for CASSPEKAGGLDYTQYF.

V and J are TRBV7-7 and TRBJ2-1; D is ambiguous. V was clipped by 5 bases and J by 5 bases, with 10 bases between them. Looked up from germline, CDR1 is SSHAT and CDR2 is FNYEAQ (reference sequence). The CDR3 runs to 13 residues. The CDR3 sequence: CASSLGRNNEQFF. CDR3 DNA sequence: TGTGCCAGCAGCCTAGGACGGAACAATGAGCAGTTCTTC. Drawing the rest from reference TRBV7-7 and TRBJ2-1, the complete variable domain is GAGVSQSPRYKVTKRGQDVTLRCDPISSHATLYWYQQALGQGPEFLTYFNYEAQPDKSGLPSDRFSAERPEGSISTLTIQRTEQRDSAMYRCASSLGRNNEQFFGPGTRLTVL.

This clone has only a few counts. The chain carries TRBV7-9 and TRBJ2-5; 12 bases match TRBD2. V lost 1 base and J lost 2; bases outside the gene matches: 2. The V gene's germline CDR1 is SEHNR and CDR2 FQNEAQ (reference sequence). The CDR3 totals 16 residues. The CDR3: CASSLGTSGAQETQYF. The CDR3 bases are TGTGCCAGCAGCTTAGGGACTAGCGGGGCACAAGAGACCCAGTACTTC.

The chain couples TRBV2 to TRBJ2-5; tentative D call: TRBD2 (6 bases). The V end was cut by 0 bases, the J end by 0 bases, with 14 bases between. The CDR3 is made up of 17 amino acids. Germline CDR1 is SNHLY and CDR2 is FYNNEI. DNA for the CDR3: TGTGCCAGCAGTGAAGCTCGGGGAGGATTGTACCAAGAGACCCAGTACTTC. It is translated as CASSEARGGLYQETQYF.

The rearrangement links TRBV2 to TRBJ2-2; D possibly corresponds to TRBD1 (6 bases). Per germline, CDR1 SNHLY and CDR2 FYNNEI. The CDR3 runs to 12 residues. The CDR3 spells CPQQGNTGELFF. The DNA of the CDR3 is TGTCCTCAACAGGGGAACACCGGGGAGCTGTTTTTT. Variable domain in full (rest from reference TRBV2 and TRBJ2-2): EPEVTQTPSHQVTQMGQEVILRCVPISNHLYFYWYRQILGQKVEFLVSFYNNEISEKSEIFDDQFSVERPDGSNFTLKIRSTKLEDSAMYFCPQQGNTGELFFGEGSRLTVL.